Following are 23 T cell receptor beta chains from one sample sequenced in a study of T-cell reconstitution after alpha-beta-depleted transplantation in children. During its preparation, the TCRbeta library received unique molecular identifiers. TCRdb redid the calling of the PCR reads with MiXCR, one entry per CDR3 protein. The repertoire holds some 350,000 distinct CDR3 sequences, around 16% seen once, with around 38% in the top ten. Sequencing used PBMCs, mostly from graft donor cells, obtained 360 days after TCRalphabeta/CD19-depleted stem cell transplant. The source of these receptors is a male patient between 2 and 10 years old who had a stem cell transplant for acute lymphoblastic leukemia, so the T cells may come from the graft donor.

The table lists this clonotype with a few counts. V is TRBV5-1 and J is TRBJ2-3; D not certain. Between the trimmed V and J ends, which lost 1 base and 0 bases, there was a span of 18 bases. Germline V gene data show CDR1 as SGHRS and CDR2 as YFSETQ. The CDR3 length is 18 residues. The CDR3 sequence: CASSLSQVLLPSTDTQYF. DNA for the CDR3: TGCGCCAGCAGCTTGAGTCAGGTGCTTCTGCCTAGCACAGATACGCAGTATTTT.

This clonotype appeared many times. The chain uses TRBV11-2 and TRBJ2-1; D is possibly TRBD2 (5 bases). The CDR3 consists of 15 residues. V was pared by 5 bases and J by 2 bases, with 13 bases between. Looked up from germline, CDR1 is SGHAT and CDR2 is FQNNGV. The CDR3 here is CASSPAAGPYNEQFF. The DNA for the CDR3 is TGTGCCAGCAGCCCAGCGGCGGGTCCCTACAATGAGCAGTTCTTC.

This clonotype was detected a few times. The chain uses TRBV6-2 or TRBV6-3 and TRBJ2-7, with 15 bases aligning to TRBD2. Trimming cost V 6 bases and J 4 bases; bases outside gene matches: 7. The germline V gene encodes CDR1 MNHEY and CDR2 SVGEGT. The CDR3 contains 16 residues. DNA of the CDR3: TGTGCCAGCAGCGGACTAGCGGGAGGGCCGGGTTACGAGCAGTACTTC. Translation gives CASSGLAGGPGYEQYF.

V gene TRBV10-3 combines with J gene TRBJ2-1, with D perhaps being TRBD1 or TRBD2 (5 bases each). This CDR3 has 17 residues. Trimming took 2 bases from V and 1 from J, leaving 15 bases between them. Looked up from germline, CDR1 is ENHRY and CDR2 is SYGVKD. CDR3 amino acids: CAISEGVRERSYNEQFF. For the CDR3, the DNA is TGTGCCATCAGTGAGGGGGTCAGGGAGAGGTCCTACAATGAGCAGTTCTTC.

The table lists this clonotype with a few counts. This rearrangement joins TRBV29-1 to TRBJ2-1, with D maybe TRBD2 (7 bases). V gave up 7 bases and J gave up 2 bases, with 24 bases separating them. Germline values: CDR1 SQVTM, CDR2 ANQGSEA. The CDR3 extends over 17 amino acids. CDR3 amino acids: CSAAGALSLSAYNEQFF. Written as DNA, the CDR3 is TGCAGCGCTGCGGGGGCCCTGAGCCTCTCGGCCTACAATGAGCAGTTCTTC.

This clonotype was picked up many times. The DNA for the CDR3 is TGTGCCATCAGTGGAGGGGACCCCAATACCGGGGAGCTGTTTTTT. As protein: CAISGGDPNTGELFF. The V gene is TRBV10-3, the J gene TRBJ2-2; D might be TRBD1 or TRBD2, each matching 5 bases. The CDR3 length is 15 residues. Germline-derived CDR1 and CDR2 are ENHRY and SYGVKD. V shed 4 bases and J shed 5 bases, with 14 bases lying between them.

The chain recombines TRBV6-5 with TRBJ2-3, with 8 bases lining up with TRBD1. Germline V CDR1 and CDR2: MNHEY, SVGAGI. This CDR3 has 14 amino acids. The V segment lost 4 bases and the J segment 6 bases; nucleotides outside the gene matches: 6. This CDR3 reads CASSFRGRADTQYF. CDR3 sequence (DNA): TGTGCCAGCAGTTTCAGGGGGCGGGCGGATACGCAGTATTTT.

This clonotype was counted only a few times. CDR3 sequence (DNA): TGTGCCAGCAGCTTAAGCGGGAGGGCCGGAGATACGCAGTATTTT. This sequence encodes CASSLSGRAGDTQYF. The V and J genes are TRBV7-9 and TRBJ2-3; 10 nucleotides line up with TRBD2. The CDR3 length is 15 residues. CDR1 is SEHNR, CDR2 FQNEAQ, per germline (reference sequence). V shed 2 bases and J 5 bases; nucleotides not matched to a gene: 4.

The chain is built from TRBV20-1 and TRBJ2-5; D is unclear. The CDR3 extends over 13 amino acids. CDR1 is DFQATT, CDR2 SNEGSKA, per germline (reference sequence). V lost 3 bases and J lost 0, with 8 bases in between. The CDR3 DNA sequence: TGCAGTGCTAGGCAGGCGTACCAAGAGACCCAGTACTTC. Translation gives CSARQAYQETQYF.

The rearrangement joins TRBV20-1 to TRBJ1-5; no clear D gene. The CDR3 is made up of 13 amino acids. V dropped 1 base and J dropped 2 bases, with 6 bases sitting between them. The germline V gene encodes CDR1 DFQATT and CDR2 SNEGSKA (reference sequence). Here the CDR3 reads CSARAVRNQPQHF. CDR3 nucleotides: TGCAGTGCTAGAGCCGTTCGCAATCAGCCCCAGCATTTT.

CDR3 nucleotides: TGCAGCGTTCGACTGGGCCCAAATTCACCCCTCCACTTT. Protein product: CSVRLGPNSPLHF. The genes are TRBV29-1 and TRBJ1-6; D is unclear. The CDR3 has 13 amino acids. CDR1 and CDR2 from the germline V gene are SQVTM and ANQGSEA. Trimming pared 5 bases from V and 7 bases from J, leaving 12 bases between. Full variable domain (rest looked up from reference TRBV29-1 and TRBJ1-6): SAVISQKPSRDICQRGTSLTIQCQVDSQVTMMFWYRQQPGQSLTLIATANQGSEATYESGFVIDKFPISRPNLTFSTLTVSNMSPEDSSIYLCSVRLGPNSPLHFGNGTRLTVT.

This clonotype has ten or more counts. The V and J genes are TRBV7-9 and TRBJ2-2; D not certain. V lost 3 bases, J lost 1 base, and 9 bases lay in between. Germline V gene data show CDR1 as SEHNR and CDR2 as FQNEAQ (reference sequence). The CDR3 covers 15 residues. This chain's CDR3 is CASSFTSGNTGELFF. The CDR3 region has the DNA TGTGCCAGCAGCTTTACATCCGGGAACACCGGGGAGCTGTTTTTT.

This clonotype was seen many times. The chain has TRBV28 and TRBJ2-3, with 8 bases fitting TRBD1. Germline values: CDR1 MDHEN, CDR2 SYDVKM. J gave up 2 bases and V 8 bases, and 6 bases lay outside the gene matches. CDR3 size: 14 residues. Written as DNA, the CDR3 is TGTGCCAGCGGACAGGGCCATTCCACAGATACGCAGTATTTT. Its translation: CASGQGHSTDTQYF.

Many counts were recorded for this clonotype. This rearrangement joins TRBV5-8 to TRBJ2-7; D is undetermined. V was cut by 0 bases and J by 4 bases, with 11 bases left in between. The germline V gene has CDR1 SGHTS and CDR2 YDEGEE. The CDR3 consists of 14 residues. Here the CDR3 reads CASSLAGLRYEQYF. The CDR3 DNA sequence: TGTGCCAGCAGCTTGGCTGGGCTCCGTTACGAGCAGTACTTC.

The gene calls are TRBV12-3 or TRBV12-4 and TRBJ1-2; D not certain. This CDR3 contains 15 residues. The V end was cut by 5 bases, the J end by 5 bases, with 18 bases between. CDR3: CASSLYPAGRYGYTF. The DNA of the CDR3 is TGTGCCAGCAGTCTCTACCCCGCGGGAAGGTATGGCTACACCTTC.

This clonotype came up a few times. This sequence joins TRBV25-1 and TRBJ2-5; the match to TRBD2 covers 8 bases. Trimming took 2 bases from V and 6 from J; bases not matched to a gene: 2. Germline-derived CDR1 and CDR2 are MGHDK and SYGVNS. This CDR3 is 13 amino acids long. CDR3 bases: TGTGCCAGCAGTGAAGCGGGGGGAAAGACCCAGTACTTC. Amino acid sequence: CASSEAGGKTQYF.

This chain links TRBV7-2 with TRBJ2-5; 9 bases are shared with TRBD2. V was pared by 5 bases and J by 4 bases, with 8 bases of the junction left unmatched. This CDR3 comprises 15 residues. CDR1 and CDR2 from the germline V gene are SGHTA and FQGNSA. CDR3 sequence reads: CASSLGLAIGETQYF. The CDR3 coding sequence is TGTGCCAGCAGCCTCGGACTAGCGATAGGAGAGACCCAGTACTTC.

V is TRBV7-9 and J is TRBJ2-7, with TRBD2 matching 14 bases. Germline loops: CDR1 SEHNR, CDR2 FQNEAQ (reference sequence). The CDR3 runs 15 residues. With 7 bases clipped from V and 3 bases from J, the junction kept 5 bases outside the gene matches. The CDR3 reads CASTTGTSGSYEQYF. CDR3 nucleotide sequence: TGTGCCAGCACTACCGGGACTAGCGGGAGCTACGAGCAGTACTTC.

CDR3 region: CASSFRTSGSVDTQYF. Written as DNA, the CDR3 is TGTGCCAGCAGCTTCCGGACTAGCGGGAGCGTAGATACGCAGTATTTT. The genes are TRBV5-5 and TRBJ2-3; the match to TRBD2 covers 13 bases. The ends lost 2 bases at V and 5 bases at J; junction bases unmatched: 5. The CDR3 length is 16 residues. Germline CDR1 is SGHKS and CDR2 is YYEKEE (reference sequence).

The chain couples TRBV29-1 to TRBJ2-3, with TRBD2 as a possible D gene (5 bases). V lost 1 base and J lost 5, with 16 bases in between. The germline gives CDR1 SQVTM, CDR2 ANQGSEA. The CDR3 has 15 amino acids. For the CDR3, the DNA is TGCAGCGTTGAAGGAGGATGGCCCGGGATAGATACGCAGTATTTT. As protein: CSVEGGWPGIDTQYF.

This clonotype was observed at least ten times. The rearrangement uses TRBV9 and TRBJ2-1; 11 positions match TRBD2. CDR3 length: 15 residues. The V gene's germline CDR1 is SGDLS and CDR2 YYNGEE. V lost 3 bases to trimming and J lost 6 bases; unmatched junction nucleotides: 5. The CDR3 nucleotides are TGTGCCAGCAGCGGTAGCGGGAGGGCCCTCAATGAGCAGTTCTTC. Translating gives CASSGSGRALNEQFF. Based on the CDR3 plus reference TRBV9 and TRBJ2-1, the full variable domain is DSGVTQTPKHLITATGQRVTLRCSPRSGDLSVYWYQQSLDQGLQFLIQYYNGEERAKGNILERFSAQQFPDLHSELNLSSLELGDSALYFCASSGSGRALNEQFFGPGTRLTVL.

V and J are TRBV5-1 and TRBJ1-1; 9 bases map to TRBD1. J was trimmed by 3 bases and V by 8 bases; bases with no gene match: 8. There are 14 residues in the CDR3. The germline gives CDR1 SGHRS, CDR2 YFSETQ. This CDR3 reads CASNTGGRDTEAFF. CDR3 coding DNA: TGCGCCAGTAACACAGGGGGCAGGGACACTGAAGCTTTCTTT.

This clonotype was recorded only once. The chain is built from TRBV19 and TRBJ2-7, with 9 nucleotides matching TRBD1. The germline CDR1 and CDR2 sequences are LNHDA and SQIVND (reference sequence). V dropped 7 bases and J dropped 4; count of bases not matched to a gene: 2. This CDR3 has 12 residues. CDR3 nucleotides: TGTGCCAGTAAGGACAGGGGATACGAGCAGTACTTC. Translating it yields CASKDRGYEQYF.